The rows below give T cell receptor beta chains drawn from one sample of a study of a mutant IDH1 vaccine in newly diagnosed glioma. The method was immunoSEQ multiplex PCR; TCRdb's version includes in-frame clones alone and lacks a portion of them. The table has roughly 22,000 clones, roughly nine tenths seen once; the top ten hold approximately 5.1%. Which antigens these TCRs recognize remains unknown. The source material was PBMCs, sampled from a glioma patient whose treatment included an IDH1 peptide vaccine. All receptors come from a middle-aged woman with glioma. Both conserved end residues are part of each CDR3. The D gene is left open where the match is weak. Clone size is stated in some rows and not others, as once, few, many or a class when expanded.

>TRBD1|TRBV2|-|TRBJ1-5
CASLGGDAGGEGPQHF
TGTGCCAGCCTGGGAGGCGATGCAGGGGGTGAAGGGCCCCAGCATTTT
>TRBD1|TRBV5-4|once|TRBJ2-2
CASSPGTGIIGELFF
TGTGCCAGCAGCCCCGGGACAGGGATTATCGGGGAGCTGTTTTTT
>TRBD1|TRBV6-6|-|TRBJ1-1
CASSYKEGAGTEAFF
TGTGCCAGCAGTTACAAGGAGGGGGCGGGAACTGAAGCTTTCTTT
>TRBD1|TRBV5-4|once|TRBJ1-2
CASSPGQGASFRGYTF
TGTGCCAGCAGCCCAGGACAGGGGGCGAGTTTTAGGGGCTACACCTTC
>TRBD1|TRBV29-1|-|TRBJ1-4
CSVIGRDREDEKLFF
TGCAGCGTCATCGGCCGGGACAGGGAAGATGAAAAACTGTTTTTT
>-|TRBV28|-|TRBJ1-1
CASSLGRANTEAFF
TGTGCCAGCAGTTTAGGCAGGGCGAACACTGAAGCTTTCTTT
>-|TRBV5-1|-|TRBJ1-2
CASSFRLGGINYGYTF
TGCGCCAGCAGCTTTCGCCTGGGAGGGATTAACTATGGCTACACCTTC
>TRBD1|TRBV5-1|-|TRBJ1-1
CASSLAIGTGGANTEAFF
TGCGCCAGCAGCTTGGCCATTGGTACAGGGGGAGCGAACACTGAAGCTTTCTTT
>-|TRBV30|-|TRBJ2-7
CAWSPSTSYYEQYF
TGTGCCTGGAGCCCGTCGACAAGCTACTACGAGCAGTACTTC
>TRBD1|TRBV15|-|TRBJ2-7
CATIHSGDRGPYEQYF
TGTGCCACCATCCACTCTGGGGACAGGGGTCCCTACGAGCAGTACTTC
>-|TRBV7-9|-|TRBJ2-5
CASSRRETQYF
TGTGCCAGCAGCCGAAGAGAGACCCAGTACTTC